The 21 T cell receptor beta chains below were found in one sample sequenced in a study of T cells after yellow fever vaccination. In TCRdb, the 5' RACE reads were re-called with MiXCR into one record per CDR3 protein. This table holds about 160,000 distinct CDR3 sequences, 6% to 7.5% found once. The sample in question was CD4+ T cells sorted from PBMCs, obtained 5 days after the first yellow fever vaccination. The receptors shown here come from a man aged 18 to 30 who received the YFV17D yellow fever vaccine.

J is TRBJ2-3 and V is TRBV20-1; 9 bases fit TRBD1. The J segment lost 2 bases and the V segment lost 1 base, leaving 7 bases of the junction unmatched. The CDR3 length is 16 residues. CDR1 is DFQATT and CDR2 is SNEGSKA in the germline V gene (reference sequence). The CDR3 DNA reads as TGCAGTGCTAGAGTTCCCGGGACAGGGATCACAGATACGCAGTATTTT. Residues: CSARVPGTGITDTQYF.

The rearrangement links TRBV12-3 or TRBV12-4 to TRBJ1-2; D gene unclear. CDR3 length: 12 residues. V was pared by 2 bases and J by 8 bases, with 9 bases between. The CDR3 DNA follows: TGTGCCAGCAGTTTAAGGATGGGGGGCTACACCTTC. Translating it yields CASSLRMGGYTF.

This clonotype was counted many times. The rearrangement uses TRBV27 and TRBJ1-1, with D unresolved. Between the trimmed V and J ends, which lost 7 bases and 1 base, there was a span of 19 bases. This CDR3 contains 16 residues. The germline V gene has CDR1 MNHEY and CDR2 SMNVEV (reference sequence). The CDR3 region is CASTRPGSGGNTEAFF. CDR3 sequence (DNA): TGTGCCAGCACACGACCCGGGTCGGGCGGGAACACTGAAGCTTTCTTT.

This clonotype appeared a few times. Written as DNA, the CDR3 is TGTGCCAGCAGCCACCGGGACTCTGGTTCACCCCTCCACTTT. This codes for CASSHRDSGSPLHF. The chain carries TRBV11-2 and TRBJ1-6, with a weak D call TRBD1 (5 bases). This CDR3 is 14 amino acids long. The germline V gene has CDR1 SGHAT and CDR2 FQNNGV. V was cut by 5 bases and J by 9 bases, with 14 bases left in between.

This clonotype came up many times. The chain is built from TRBV7-2 and TRBJ2-7; a possible D gene is TRBD2 (7 bases). Germline assignment: CDR1 SGHTA and CDR2 FQGNSA. Trimming took off 3 bases at V and 0 bases at J, with 18 bases between the two ends. The CDR3 covers 17 residues. CDR3 residues: CASSFPLQGGGSYEQYF. The CDR3 DNA reads TGTGCCAGCAGCTTCCCCCTCCAGGGAGGGGGCTCCTACGAGCAGTACTTC.

This clonotype was observed at least ten times. V gene TRBV12-3 or TRBV12-4 combines with J gene TRBJ1-1; D unresolved. Trimming shortened V by 1 base and J by 1 base, and 7 bases separated the two germline ends. The CDR3 has 14 residues. The CDR3 reads CASSLERGNTEAFF. Here the CDR3 DNA reads TGTGCCAGCAGTTTAGAGCGAGGGAACACTGAAGCTTTCTTT.

This clonotype has ten or more counts. This chain uses TRBV11-2 with TRBJ1-4, with D tentatively TRBD1 (6 bases). From germline, CDR1 is SGHAT and CDR2 FQNNGV. V shed 5 bases and J shed 0 bases, with 7 bases lying between them. CDR3 length equals 14 residues. This chain's CDR3 is CASSRTATNEKLFF. DNA of the CDR3: TGTGCCAGCAGCCGGACAGCAACTAATGAAAAACTGTTTTTT.

To note about this clonotype: Just one base apart from a much larger clone, this may be a read error. The chain has TRBV19 and TRBJ2-7; tentative D call: TRBD1 (6 bases). The CDR3 has 15 amino acids. Germline-derived CDR1 and CDR2 are LNHDA and SQIVND (reference sequence). Trimming took off 6 bases at V and 3 bases at J, with 18 bases between the two ends. The CDR3, as DNA: TGTGCCAGTAGAGCCTCCGTGACAGGACGCTACGAGCAGTACTTC. Translating gives CASRASVTGRYEQYF.

This clonotype was detected many times. The chain joins TRBV12-3 or TRBV12-4 to TRBJ2-5; 13 bases match TRBD2. The V gene end was trimmed by 4 bases and the J gene end by 1 base; junction bases not matched to a gene: 0. This CDR3 spans 15 amino acids. CDR3 amino acids: CASSWTSGGQETQYF. CDR3 in DNA: TGTGCCAGCAGTTGGACTAGCGGGGGCCAAGAGACCCAGTACTTC.

This clonotype has a count of ten or more. The chain recombines TRBV24-1 with TRBJ2-1; possibly TRBD2 for D (7 bases). V lost 5 bases to trimming and J lost 7 bases, with 23 bases between them. CDR1 is KGHDR and CDR2 is SFDVKD in the germline V gene. The CDR3 is made up of 17 amino acids. The CDR3 DNA reads TGTGCCACCAGTGGTCCCACGGGGGGCCCTCGGGGGAATGAGCAGTTCTTC. This encodes CATSGPTGGPRGNEQFF.

At least ten counts were recorded for this clonotype. This chain connects TRBV12-5 to TRBJ1-5; no clear D. Germline-derived CDR1 and CDR2 are LGHNT and FRNRAP. The ends were cut back, 5 bases at V and 6 bases at J, with 11 bases in the middle. This CDR3 comprises 13 residues. CDR3 nucleotide sequence: TGTGCTAGTGGTCCCTCCTCTGGTCAGCCCCAGCATTTT. This sequence encodes CASGPSSGQPQHF.

This clonotype was picked up many times. The chain uses TRBV6-2 or TRBV6-3 and TRBJ2-5; TRBD2 agrees at 10 bases. The CDR3 loop spans 16 amino acids. Trimming removed 5 bases from V and 2 bases from J; junction bases left unmatched: 8. Per germline, CDR1 MNHEY and CDR2 SVGEGT. In DNA form, the CDR3 reads TGTGCCAGCAGTATTTTAGCGGGGGGCCATCAAGAGACCCAGTACTTC. Protein product: CASSILAGGHQETQYF.

The chain joins TRBV7-2 to TRBJ2-2; D possibly corresponds to TRBD2 (6 bases). CDR1 is SGHTA and CDR2 is FQGNSA in the germline V gene. This CDR3 spans 15 amino acids. Trimming pared 6 bases from V and 2 bases from J, leaving 13 bases between. CDR3 residues: CASRRTGLNTGELFF. The DNA for the CDR3 is TGTGCCAGCAGACGGACGGGACTCAACACCGGGGAGCTGTTTTTT.

This chain uses TRBV4-3 with TRBJ1-4; D is possibly TRBD1 (5 bases). V gave up 0 bases and J gave up 8 bases, with 19 bases separating them. Germline loops: CDR1 LGHNA, CDR2 YSLEER. The CDR3 contains 17 residues. DNA for the CDR3: TGCGCCAGCAGCCAAGATGTGATTGGGGCCCGGGGGGAAAAACTGTTTTTT. It is translated as CASSQDVIGARGEKLFF.

This clonotype was detected a few times. The chain couples TRBV12-3 or TRBV12-4 to TRBJ1-5, with D possibly matching TRBD1 (5 bases). The CDR3 sequence is 13 residues long. Trimming took off 6 bases at V and 7 bases at J, with 13 bases between the two ends. The DNA of the CDR3 is TGTGCCAGCAGCCGGGACGTTGGACAGCCCCAGCATTTT. It translates to CASSRDVGQPQHF.

This clonotype was found a few times. V usage is TRBV11-2 and J usage is TRBJ2-4, with D hard to call. The V end lost 0 bases, the J end lost 1 base, and 10 bases lay between the germline ends. The germline V gene encodes CDR1 SGHAT and CDR2 FQNNGV. This CDR3 is built from 16 residues. CDR3 residues: CASSLELTPAKNIQYF. The CDR3 bases are TGTGCCAGCAGCTTAGAACTGACACCCGCCAAAAACATTCAGTACTTC.

As for this clonotype: This may arise from a read error, as a much more abundant clone is one base away. The chain joins TRBV3-1 to TRBJ1-1, with D uncertain. The CDR3 contains 15 residues. Per the germline V gene, CDR1 is LGHDT and CDR2 is YNNKEL (reference sequence). CDR3 sequence reads: CASTQEVLMNTEAFF. CDR3 bases: TGTGCCAGCACCCAAGAGGTCCTCATGAACACTGAAGCTTTCTTT.

This clonotype was recorded at least ten times. The chain has TRBV29-1 and TRBJ2-5; D is perhaps TRBD1 or TRBD2 (6 bases each). The germline V gene has CDR1 SQVTM and CDR2 ANQGSEA. V lost 8 bases, J lost 3 bases, and 16 bases lay in between. This CDR3 is built from 13 residues. CDR3: CSTQRGAEETQYF. The CDR3 bases are TGCAGCACCCAAAGGGGGGCGGAAGAGACCCAGTACTTC.

V gene TRBV2 combines with J gene TRBJ1-6; 7 bases are a match to TRBD1. This CDR3 contains 13 residues. Germline lookup yields CDR1 SNHLY and CDR2 FYNNEI. With V trimmed by 4 bases and J by 10 bases, 4 bases remained unmatched. CDR3 amino acids: CASSGQGSSPLHF. In DNA form, the CDR3 reads TGTGCCAGCAGTGGACAGGGCTCGTCACCCCTCCACTTT.

This clonotype was detected ten times or more. This rearrangement joins TRBV7-2 to TRBJ2-3, with D tentatively TRBD2 (6 bases). CDR1 SGHTA and CDR2 FQGNSA come from the germline V gene. The CDR3 is 15 residues long. The germline V and J ends were trimmed by 0 bases and 7 bases, with 14 bases remaining between them. This CDR3 reads CASSLATRGKNTQYF. DNA for the CDR3: TGTGCCAGCAGCTTAGCCACGCGGGGCAAAAATACGCAGTATTTT. Complete variable domain (other parts from reference TRBV7-2 and TRBJ2-3): GAGVSQSPSNKVTEKGKDVELRCDPISGHTALYWYRQSLGQGLEFLIYFQGNSAPDKSGLPSDRFSAERTGGSVSTLTIQRTQQEDSAVYLCASSLATRGKNTQYFGPGTRLTVL.

The sample holds many counts of this clonotype. V and J are TRBV5-1 and TRBJ2-3, with D possibly called TRBD1 or TRBD2 (6 bases each). Germline-derived CDR1 and CDR2 are SGHRS and YFSETQ. This CDR3 spans 16 amino acids. Trimming took 4 bases from V and 4 from J, leaving 19 bases between them. The CDR3 loop reads CASSLGPGAISDTQYF. CDR3 sequence (DNA): TGCGCCAGCAGCCTGGGTCCGGGGGCCATTTCAGATACGCAGTATTTT.